The T cell receptor (beta chain) under discussion was sequenced for a study of blood T cell repertoires in COVID-19. The wider study: From the United States, Italy and Spain came samples of acute and convalescent COVID-19. T cells, B-cell-depleted T cells, or PBMCs supplied cDNA or gDNA.

Profiling relied on immunoSEQ multiplex PCR, and the TCRdb table lists in-frame clones only, not all of them. The sample holds approximately 140,000 clones, around 79% seen once. This clone was observed a handful of times. The sample was peripheral blood. The sequence came from a man aged 60 to 69 with acute or convalescent COVID-19.

The DNA for the CDR3 is TGCGCCAGCAGCCAAGGTTGGTCAGGGTCTGAAGCTTTCTTT. It codes for CASSQGWSGSEAFF. The rearrangement links TRBV4-3 to TRBJ1-1; a weak D match, TRBD1 (5 bases). The germline V and J ends were trimmed by 1 base and 6 bases, with 12 bases remaining between them. The CDR3 runs to 14 residues. Germline CDR1 is LGHNA and CDR2 is YSLEER.